The 9 T cell receptor beta chains below were found in one sample sequenced in a study of identical twins. A single record per CDR3 protein comes from TCRdb applying MiXCR to the 5' RACE reads. The profile shows 240,000 or so distinct CDR3 sequences, more than 9% of them singletons. Sequenced sample: memory T cells sorted from blood. The receptors were sampled from a middle-aged man in good health.

This clonotype came up many times. The gene calls are TRBV5-1 and TRBJ2-7; 8 bases are a match to TRBD1. From germline, CDR1 is SGHRS and CDR2 YFSETQ. The CDR3 spans 11 residues. CDR3 DNA: TGCTTCCGCCAGGGGGCATGCGAGCAGTACTTC. Translated: CFRQGACEQYF.

This clonotype was counted at least ten times. This chain joins TRBV27 and TRBJ2-7; a weak D match, TRBD2 (6 bases). The germline CDR1 and CDR2 sequences are MNHEY and SMNVEV (reference sequence). The V and J ends lost 5 bases and 6 bases respectively, with 17 bases between them. The CDR3 loop spans 14 amino acids. CDR3 amino acids: CASSILAGGGEQYF. As DNA, the CDR3 is TGTGCCAGCAGTATTCTCGCCGGGGGAGGCGAGCAGTACTTC.

CDR3 sequence (DNA): TGTGCCAGCAGCCCCCCAGGGTACGCCGGGGAGCTGTTTTTT. Its translation is CASSPPGYAGELFF. The V and J genes are TRBV14 and TRBJ2-2; D might be TRBD1 (5 bases). Looked up from germline, CDR1 is SGHDN and CDR2 is FVKESK. Trimming stripped 4 bases from V and 6 bases from J, with 12 bases between. The CDR3 contains 14 residues.

Many counts were recorded for this clonotype. The V gene is TRBV20-1, the J gene TRBJ2-5; tentative D call: TRBD2 (6 bases). CDR1 is DFQATT, CDR2 SNEGSKA, per germline (reference sequence). The CDR3 has 13 amino acids. Trimming took off 1 base at V and 1 base at J, with 7 bases between the two ends. The CDR3 spells CSARAGAQETQYF. Here the CDR3 DNA reads TGCAGTGCTAGAGCGGGAGCCCAAGAGACCCAGTACTTC.

CDR3 sequence reads: CASSLSGGSSYEQYF. CDR3 in DNA: TGTGCCAGCAGTTTATCAGGCGGGAGCTCCTACGAGCAGTACTTC. This sequence joins TRBV28 and TRBJ2-7; 7 positions agree with TRBD2. There are 15 residues in the CDR3. V shed 1 base and J 0 bases; nucleotides not matched to a gene: 3. Per the germline V gene, CDR1 is MDHEN and CDR2 is SYDVKM.

This clonotype was picked up a small number of times. This chain links TRBV27 with TRBJ2-2; no clear D. V gave up 8 bases and J gave up 4 bases, with 8 bases separating them. The CDR3 has 12 amino acids. Germline V gene lookup returns CDR1 MNHEY and CDR2 SMNVEV (reference sequence). For the CDR3, the DNA is TGTGCCAGCGGGTTTAGCACCGGGGAGCTGTTTTTT. Its translation: CASGFSTGELFF.

The CDR3: CASSFIRDNEQFF. The CDR3 DNA reads as TGTGCCAGCAGTTTTATTCGGGACAATGAGCAGTTCTTC. The V and J genes are TRBV27 and TRBJ2-1; D remains unclear. Trimming pared 3 bases from V and 5 bases from J, leaving 8 bases between. CDR1 and CDR2 (germline): MNHEY, SMNVEV (reference sequence). This CDR3 contains 13 residues.

In its sample, this clonotype was seen many times. This chain links TRBV6-2 or TRBV6-3 with TRBJ2-7; D unclear. CDR1 is MNHEY and CDR2 is SVGEGT in the germline V gene. The ends were cut back, 2 bases at V and 2 bases at J, with 7 bases in the middle. This CDR3 region has 13 residues. In nucleotides, the CDR3 is TGTGCCAGCAGTTACGGCACGACCTACGAGCAGTACTTC. It codes for CASSYGTTYEQYF.

This clonotype came up many times. V usage is TRBV7-9 and J usage is TRBJ2-5, with 9 nucleotides matching TRBD2. This CDR3 comprises 15 residues. V was clipped by 2 bases and J by 4 bases; unmatched bases: 5. Germline V lookup: CDR1 SEHNR, CDR2 FQNEAQ (reference sequence). CDR3 region: CASSLLSGRRETQYF. In DNA form, the CDR3 reads TGTGCCAGCAGCTTACTTAGCGGGAGAAGAGAGACCCAGTACTTC.